This TCR beta chain was documented in a study of post-analysis software for immune sequencing data. In the study overall: Included courses were relapsing-remitting and secondary progressive multiple sclerosis; progressive-relapsing multiple sclerosis was also included. General study results and limits: Samples made in the same batch grouped tightly together by F measure. A few TRBV segments (TRBV5-6, TRBV5-1 and TRBV20-1 among them) occurred more frequently in patients than in controls. The normalized Chao1 diversity of multiple sclerosis patients was significantly lower than that of controls.

The CDR3 extends over 15 amino acids. The germline CDR1 and CDR2 sequences are LGHNA and YSLEER. The germline V and J ends were trimmed by 5 bases and 3 bases, with 16 bases remaining between them. For this clonotype: Its specificity is unknown.

Unique molecular identifiers tagged the TCR beta cDNA libraries. Around 500,000 cDNA molecules were obtained from approximately 0.91 to 9.4 million T cells. In TCRdb, the PCR reads were re-called with MiXCR into one record per CDR3 protein. The table records some 700,000 distinct CDR3 sequences, about 60% of them present only once. The gene calls are TRBV4-3 and TRBJ2-5; D may be TRBD2 (5 bases). The TCR originated in a girl aged 2-9 years with multiple sclerosis. Material for sequencing was blood. The DNA of the CDR3 is TGCGCCAGCAGCTTCGAACATTCGGGGAAAGAGACCCAGTACTTC. This codes for CASSFEHSGKETQYF.